This T cell receptor (beta chain) was identified during a study of cytomegalovirus exposure and HLA in healthy donors. The sample holds a few counts of this clone. CDR1 and CDR2 from the germline V gene are MNHEY and SVGAGI. This CDR3 is built from 14 residues. The trim removed 5 bases at V and 5 bases at J, leaving 8 bases unmatched. The PCR ran on 60 Vbeta and 13 Jbeta primers. Sequencing used immunoSEQ multiplex PCR; TCRdb keeps in-frame clones, though not all of them. The sample contains roughly 99,000 clones, nearly 80% of which appear only once. The receptor was derived from a woman aged 40 to 49 in good health and CMV-seronegative. Sequenced: PBMCs. This sequence joins TRBV6-5 and TRBJ1-1; TRBD1 matches 7 bases. CDR3: CASSTTGFATEAFF. The CDR3 nucleotides read TGTGCCAGCAGTACGACAGGGTTTGCGACTGAAGCTTTCTTT.